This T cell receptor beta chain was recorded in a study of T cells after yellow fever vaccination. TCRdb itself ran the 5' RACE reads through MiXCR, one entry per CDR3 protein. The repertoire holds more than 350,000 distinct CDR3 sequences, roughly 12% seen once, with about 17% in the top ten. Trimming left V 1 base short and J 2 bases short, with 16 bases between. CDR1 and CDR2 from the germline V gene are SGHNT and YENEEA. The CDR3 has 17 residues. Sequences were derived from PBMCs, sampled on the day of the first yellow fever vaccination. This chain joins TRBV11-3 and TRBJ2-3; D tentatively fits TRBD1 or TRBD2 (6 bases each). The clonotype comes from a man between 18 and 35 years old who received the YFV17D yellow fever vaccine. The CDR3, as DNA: TGTGCCAGCAGCTTAGGACTAGAGGGGGACTTCACAGATACGCAGTATTTT. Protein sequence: CASSLGLEGDFTDTQYF.